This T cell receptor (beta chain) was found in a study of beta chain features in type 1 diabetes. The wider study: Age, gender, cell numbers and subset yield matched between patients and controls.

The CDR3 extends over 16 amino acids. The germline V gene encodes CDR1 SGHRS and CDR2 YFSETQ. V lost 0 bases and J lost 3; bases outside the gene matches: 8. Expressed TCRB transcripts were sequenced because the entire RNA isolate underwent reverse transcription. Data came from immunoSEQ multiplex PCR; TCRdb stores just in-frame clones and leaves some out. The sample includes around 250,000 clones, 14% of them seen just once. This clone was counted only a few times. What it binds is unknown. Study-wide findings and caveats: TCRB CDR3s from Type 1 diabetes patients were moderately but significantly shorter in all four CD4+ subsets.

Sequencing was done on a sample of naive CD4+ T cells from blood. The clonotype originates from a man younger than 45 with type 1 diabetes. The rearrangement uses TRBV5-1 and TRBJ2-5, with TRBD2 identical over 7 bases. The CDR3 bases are TGCGCCAGCAGCTTGGGGGAAGCGGGACGGGAAGAGACCCAGTACTTC. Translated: CASSLGEAGREETQYF. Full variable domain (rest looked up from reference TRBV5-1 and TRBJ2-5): KAGVTQTPRYLIKTRGQQVTLSCSPISGHRSVSWYQQTPGQGLQFLFEYFSETQRNKGNFPGRFSGRQFSNSRSEMNVSTLELGDSALYLCASSLGEAGREETQYFGPGTRLLVL.